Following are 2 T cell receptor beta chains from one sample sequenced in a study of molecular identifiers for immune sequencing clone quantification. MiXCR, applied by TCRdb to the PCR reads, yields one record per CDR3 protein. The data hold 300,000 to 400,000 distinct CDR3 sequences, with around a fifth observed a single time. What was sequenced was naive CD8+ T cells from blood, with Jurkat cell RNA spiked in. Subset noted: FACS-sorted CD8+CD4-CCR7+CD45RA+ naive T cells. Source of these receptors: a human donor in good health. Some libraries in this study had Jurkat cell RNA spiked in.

CDR3 coding DNA: TGTGCCAGCAGCTTAGGACTAGCGGGGCGGGATACGCAGTATTTT. Its protein product is CASSLGLAGRDTQYF. The V and J genes are TRBV7-9 and TRBJ2-3, with TRBD2 identical over 11 bases. The CDR3 consists of 15 residues. V lost 1 base to trimming and J lost 6 bases; unmatched junction nucleotides: 3. CDR1 is SEHNR and CDR2 is FQNEAQ in the germline V gene (reference sequence).

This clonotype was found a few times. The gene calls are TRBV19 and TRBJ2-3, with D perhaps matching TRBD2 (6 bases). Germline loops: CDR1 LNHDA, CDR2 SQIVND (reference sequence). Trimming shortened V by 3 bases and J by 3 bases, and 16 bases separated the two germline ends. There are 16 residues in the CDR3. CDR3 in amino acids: CASSMLGGGATDTQYF. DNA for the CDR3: TGTGCCAGTAGTATGCTTGGAGGAGGGGCGACAGATACGCAGTATTTT.